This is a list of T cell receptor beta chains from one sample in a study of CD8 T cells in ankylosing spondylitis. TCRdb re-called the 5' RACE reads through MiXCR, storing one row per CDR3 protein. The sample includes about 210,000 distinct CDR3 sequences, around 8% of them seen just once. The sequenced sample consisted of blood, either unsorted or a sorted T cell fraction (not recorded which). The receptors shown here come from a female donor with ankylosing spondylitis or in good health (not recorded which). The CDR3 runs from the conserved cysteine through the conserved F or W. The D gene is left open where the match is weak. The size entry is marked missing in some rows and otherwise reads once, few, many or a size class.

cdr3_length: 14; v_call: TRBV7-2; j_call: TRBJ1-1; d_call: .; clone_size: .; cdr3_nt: TGTGCCAGCAGCTTAGAAAACGCTTCCACTGAAGCTTTCTTT; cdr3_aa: CASSLENASTEAFF
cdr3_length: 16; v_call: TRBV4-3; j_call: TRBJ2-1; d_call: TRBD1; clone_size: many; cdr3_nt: TGCGCCAGCAGCCAAGATGTCTCAGGGGGATACGATGAGCAGTTCTTC; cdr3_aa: CASSQDVSGGYDEQFF
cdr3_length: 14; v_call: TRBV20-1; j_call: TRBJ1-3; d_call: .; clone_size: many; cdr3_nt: TGCAGTGCTAGCCCCCCCAATCCAGGAAACACCATATATTTT; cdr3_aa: CSASPPNPGNTIYF
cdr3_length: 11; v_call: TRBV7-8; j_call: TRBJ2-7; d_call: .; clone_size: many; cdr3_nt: TGTGCCAGCAGCTTAAATACCGAGCAGTACTTC; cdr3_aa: CASSLNTEQYF
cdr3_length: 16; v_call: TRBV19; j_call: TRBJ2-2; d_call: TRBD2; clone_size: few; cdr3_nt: TGTGCCAGTAGTAACCCGGGACTAGTATCGGCCGGGGAGCTGTTTTTT; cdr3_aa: CASSNPGLVSAGELFF
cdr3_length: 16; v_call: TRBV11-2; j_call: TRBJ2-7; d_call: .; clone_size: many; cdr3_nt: TGTGCCAGCAGCTTAAAACCCCTAGTGGTTAGCTACGAGCAGTACTTC; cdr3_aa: CASSLKPLVVSYEQYF
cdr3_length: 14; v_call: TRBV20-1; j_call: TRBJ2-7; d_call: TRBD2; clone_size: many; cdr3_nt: TGCAGTGCAACCAAGCGGGACCCCTCTTACGAGCAGTACTTC; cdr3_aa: CSATKRDPSYEQYF
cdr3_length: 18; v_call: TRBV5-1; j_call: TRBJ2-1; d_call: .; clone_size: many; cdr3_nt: TGCGCCAGCAGCTTGGGGAGGGGCCCAGTCCCTGGCTACAATGAGCAGTTCTTC; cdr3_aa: CASSLGRGPVPGYNEQFF
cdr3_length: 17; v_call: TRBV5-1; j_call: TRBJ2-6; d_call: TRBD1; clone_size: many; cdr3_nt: TGCGCCAGCAGTGTAGGACAGGGTTTCACTGGGGCCAACGTCCTGACTTTC; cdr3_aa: CASSVGQGFTGANVLTF
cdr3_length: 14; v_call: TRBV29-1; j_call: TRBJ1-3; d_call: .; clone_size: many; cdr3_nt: TGCAGCGTTGCGCCAGGAAGCTCTGGAAACACCATATATTTT; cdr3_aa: CSVAPGSSGNTIYF
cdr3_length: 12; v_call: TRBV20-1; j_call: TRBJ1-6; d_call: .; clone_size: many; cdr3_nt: TGCAGTGCCGGTCGGGTTGATTCACCCCTCCACTTT; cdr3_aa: CSAGRVDSPLHF
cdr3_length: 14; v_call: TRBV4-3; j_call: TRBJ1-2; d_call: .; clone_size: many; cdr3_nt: TGCGCCAGCAGCCAAGATAGGATCTTATATGGCTACACCTTC; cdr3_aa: CASSQDRILYGYTF
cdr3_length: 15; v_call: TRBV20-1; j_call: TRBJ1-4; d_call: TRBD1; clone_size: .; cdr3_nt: TGCAGTGCTAGGAAGGGAACAGGGGGGGACGAAAAACTGTTTTTT; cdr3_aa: CSARKGTGGDEKLFF
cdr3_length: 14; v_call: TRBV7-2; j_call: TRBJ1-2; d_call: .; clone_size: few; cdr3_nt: TGTGCCAGCAGCCGGCTAGGTGCTATCTATGGCTACACCTTC; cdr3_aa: CASSRLGAIYGYTF
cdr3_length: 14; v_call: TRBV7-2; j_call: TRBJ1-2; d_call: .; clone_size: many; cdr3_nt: TGTGCCAGCAGCTACGCGACAGCTAACTATGGCTACACCTTC; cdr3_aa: CASSYATANYGYTF
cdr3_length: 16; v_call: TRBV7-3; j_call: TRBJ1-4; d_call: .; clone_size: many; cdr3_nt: TGTGCCAGTTTAGTCCACCCCGCTGCAACTAATGAAAAACTGTTTTTT; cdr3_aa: CASLVHPAATNEKLFF
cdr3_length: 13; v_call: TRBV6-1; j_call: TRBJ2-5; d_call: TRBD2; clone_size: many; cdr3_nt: TGTGCCAGCGGACGTACTAGCGAAGAGACCCAGTACTTC; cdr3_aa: CASGRTSEETQYF
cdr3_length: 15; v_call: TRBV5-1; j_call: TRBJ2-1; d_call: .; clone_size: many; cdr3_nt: TGCGCCAGCAGCTTGCAGAGTAGCTCCTACAATGAGCAGTTCTTC; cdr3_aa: CASSLQSSSYNEQFF
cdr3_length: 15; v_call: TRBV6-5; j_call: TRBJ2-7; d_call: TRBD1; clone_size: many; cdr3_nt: TGTGCCAGCAGTTTCCCGACAGGGAGCTCCTACGAGCAGTACTTC; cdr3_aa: CASSFPTGSSYEQYF
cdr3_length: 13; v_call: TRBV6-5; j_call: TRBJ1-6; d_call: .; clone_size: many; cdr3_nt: TGTGCCAGCAGTTACAGGGTTGACTCACCCCTCCACTTT; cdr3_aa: CASSYRVDSPLHF
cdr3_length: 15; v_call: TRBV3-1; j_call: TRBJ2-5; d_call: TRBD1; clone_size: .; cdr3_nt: TGTGCCAGCAGCTTCCCCGGGACAGGGGAAGAGACCCAGTACTTC; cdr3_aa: CASSFPGTGEETQYF
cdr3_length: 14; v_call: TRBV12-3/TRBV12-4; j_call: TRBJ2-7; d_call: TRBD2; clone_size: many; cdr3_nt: TGTGCCAGCAGTCCATCTAGCGGGAGCTACGAGCAGTACTTC; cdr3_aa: CASSPSSGSYEQYF
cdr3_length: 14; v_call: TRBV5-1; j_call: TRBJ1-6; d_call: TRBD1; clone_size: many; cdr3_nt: TGCGCCAGCAGCTTGCCAGGGGGAGACTCACCCCTCCACTTT; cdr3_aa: CASSLPGGDSPLHF
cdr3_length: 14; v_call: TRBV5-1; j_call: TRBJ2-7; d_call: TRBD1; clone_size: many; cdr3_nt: TGCGCCAGCAGCCAACAAGGACAGGGCGGCGAGCAGTACTTC; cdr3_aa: CASSQQGQGGEQYF
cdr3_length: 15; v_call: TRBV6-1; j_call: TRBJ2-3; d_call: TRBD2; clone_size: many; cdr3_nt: TGTGCCAGCAGTGTTCTAGCGGGGATCACAGATACGCAGTATTTT; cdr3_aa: CASSVLAGITDTQYF
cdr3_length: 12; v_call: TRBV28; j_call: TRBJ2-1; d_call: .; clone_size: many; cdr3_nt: TGTGCCAGCAGAACAGGGTTCTATGAGCAGTTCTTC; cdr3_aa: CASRTGFYEQFF
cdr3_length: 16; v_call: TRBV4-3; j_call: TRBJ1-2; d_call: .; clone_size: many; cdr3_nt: TGCGCCAGCAGCCAAGGTCTACATACATTCCGCCATGGCTACACCTTC; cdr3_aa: CASSQGLHTFRHGYTF
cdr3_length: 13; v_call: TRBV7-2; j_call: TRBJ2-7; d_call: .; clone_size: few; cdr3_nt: TGTGCCAGCAACCTATTTAGCGGTTACGAGCAGTACTTC; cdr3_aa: CASNLFSGYEQYF
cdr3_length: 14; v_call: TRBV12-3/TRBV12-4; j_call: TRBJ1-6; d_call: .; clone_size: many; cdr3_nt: TGTGCCAGCAGTCAAGGGGAGGGAAGGTCACCCCTCCACTTT; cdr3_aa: CASSQGEGRSPLHF
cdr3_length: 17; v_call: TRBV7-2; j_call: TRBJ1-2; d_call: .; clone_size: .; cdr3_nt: TGTGCCAGCAGCTTAGGGGCCGGGACAAGGGTGTTTTATGGCTACACCTTC; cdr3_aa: CASSLGAGTRVFYGYTF
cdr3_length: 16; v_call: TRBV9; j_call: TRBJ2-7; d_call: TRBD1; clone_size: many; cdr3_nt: TGTGCCAGCAGCCCCACCACCGGGACAGCTTCCTACGAGCAGTACTTC; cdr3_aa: CASSPTTGTASYEQYF
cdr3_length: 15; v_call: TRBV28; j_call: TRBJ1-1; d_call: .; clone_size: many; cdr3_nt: TGTGCCAGCAGTCCCCTTTCAGGATGGGACACTGAAGCTTTCTTT; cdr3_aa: CASSPLSGWDTEAFF
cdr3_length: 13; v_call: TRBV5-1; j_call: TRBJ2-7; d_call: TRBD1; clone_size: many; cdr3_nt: TGCGCCAGCAGCCCGGGACAGCCCTACGAGCAGTACTTC; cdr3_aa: CASSPGQPYEQYF
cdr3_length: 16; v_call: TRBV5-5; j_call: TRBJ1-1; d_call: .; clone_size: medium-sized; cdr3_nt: TGTGCCAGCAGTGGTAAAAACAGGGAAGACGGCACTGAAGCTTTCTTT; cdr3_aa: CASSGKNREDGTEAFF
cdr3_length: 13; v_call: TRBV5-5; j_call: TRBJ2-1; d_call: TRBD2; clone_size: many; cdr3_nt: TGTGCCAGCAGCTGGACTAGGGGCAATGAGCAGTTCTTC; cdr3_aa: CASSWTRGNEQFF
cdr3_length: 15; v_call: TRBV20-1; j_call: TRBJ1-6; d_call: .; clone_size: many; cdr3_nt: TGCAGTGCTAGCGGACAGTCCAGAAATAATTCACCCCTCCACTTT; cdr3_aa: CSASGQSRNNSPLHF
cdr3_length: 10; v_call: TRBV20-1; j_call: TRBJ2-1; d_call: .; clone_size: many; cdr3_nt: TGCAGTGTGCCCTCCAATGAGCAGTTCTTC; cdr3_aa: CSVPSNEQFF
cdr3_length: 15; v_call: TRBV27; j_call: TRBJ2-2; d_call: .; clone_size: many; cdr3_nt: TGTGCCAGCAGTTTGTTTGAGTACTCTTCCGGGGAGCTGTTTTTT; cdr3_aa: CASSLFEYSSGELFF
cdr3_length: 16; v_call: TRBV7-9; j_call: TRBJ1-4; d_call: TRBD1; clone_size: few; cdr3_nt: TGTGCCAGCAGCTTAATTAGGGGGCGCCTGAATGAAAAACTGTTTTTT; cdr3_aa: CASSLIRGRLNEKLFF
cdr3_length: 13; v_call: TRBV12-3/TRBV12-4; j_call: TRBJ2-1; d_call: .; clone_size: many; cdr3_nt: TGTGCCAGCAGTTTAGGATCGGGGCTGGAGCAGTTCTTC; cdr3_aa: CASSLGSGLEQFF
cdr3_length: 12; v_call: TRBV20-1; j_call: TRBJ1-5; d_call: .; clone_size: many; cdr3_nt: TGCAGTGCTACAGGGGTAAACCAGCCCCAGCATTTT; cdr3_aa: CSATGVNQPQHF
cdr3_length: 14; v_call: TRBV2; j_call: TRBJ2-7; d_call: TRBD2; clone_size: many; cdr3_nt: TGTGCCAGCAGTGAGGGACTAGATGTCTACGAGCAGTACTTC; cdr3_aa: CASSEGLDVYEQYF
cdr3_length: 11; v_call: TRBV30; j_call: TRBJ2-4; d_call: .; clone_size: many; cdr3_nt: TGTGCCTGGAGCCCCCAAAACATTCAGTACTTC; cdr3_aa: CAWSPQNIQYF